This T cell receptor (beta chain) is drawn from a study of long-term antiretroviral therapy in people with HIV. Study findings and constraints: Blood sampling spanned 2004 to 2017, possibly under older ART regimens. Pre-ART expanded TRB clones stayed dominant throughout, though often decreasing after ART. In samples taken after ART, diversity increased but remained below transplant donor control levels.

At survey level, the immunoSEQ assay was run in its v3.0 version. Clones were sequenced by immunoSEQ multiplex PCR, and TCRdb holds only the in-frame ones, with some missing. Of about 36,000 clones in the sample, around three quarters are singletons; the top ten hold 5.8%. There were roughly 0.95-11 million cryopreserved PBMC in the samples before DNA extraction. V lost 1 base and J 7 bases, leaving 5 bases between the germline ends. This CDR3 contains 12 residues. Germline lookup yields CDR1 SEHNR and CDR2 FQNEAQ (reference sequence). As for this clone: Its antigen is not identified.

This specimen was unsorted PBMCs, taken 3.4 years after starting antiretroviral therapy. V gene TRBV7-9 combines with J gene TRBJ2-1; D call uncertain. This receptor was identified in a man younger than 45 with HIV. CDR3 loop: CASSLVGNEQFF. The DNA for the CDR3 is TGTGCCAGCAGCTTAGTCGGTAATGAGCAGTTCTTC. Full variable domain (remainder filled in from reference TRBV7-9 and TRBJ2-1): DTGVSQNPRHKITKRGQNVTFRCDPISEHNRLYWYRQTLGQGPEFLTYFQNEAQLEKSRLLSDRFSAERPKGSFSTLEIQRTEQGDSAMYLCASSLVGNEQFFGPGTRLTVL.